This is a list of T cell receptor beta chains from one sample in a study of T cell repertoires in cytomegalovirus infection. These receptors' antigens are unknown. From the reads, TCRdb called clonotypes with MiXCR, one entry per CDR3 protein. The sample comprises 110,000 to 150,000 distinct CDR3 sequences, around 32% of which are singletons, and 45% to 60% rests with the top ten. The source was CD8+ T cells from cultured PBMCs, collected from culture after CMV antigen stimulation. The receptors were sampled from a human donor in good health (CMV status not recorded). Some clones in this sample may be carry-over from other donors' samples. Both conserved end residues are part of each CDR3. D genes are given only for firm matches. Where a row states a size, it is once, few, many or the class of an expanded clone; other rows omit it.

V gene: TRBV12-3/TRBV12-4
D gene: NA
J gene: TRBJ1-5
clone size: many
CDR3 protein: CASSRSRAYEPQHF
CDR3 DNA: TGTGCCAGCAGTCGCTCAAGGGCCTATGAGCCCCAGCATTTT

V gene: TRBV7-7
D gene: NA
J gene: TRBJ2-2
clone size: few
CDR3 protein: CASSLPSGAGELFF
CDR3 DNA: TGTGCCAGCAGCTTACCCTCGGGGGCCGGGGAGCTGTTTTTT

V gene: TRBV5-5
D gene: TRBD1
J gene: TRBJ1-2
clone size: few
CDR3 protein: CASSLELWQGGIDYGYTF
CDR3 DNA: TGTGCCAGCAGCTTGGAACTTTGGCAGGGGGGCATCGACTATGGCTACACCTTC

V gene: TRBV19
D gene: TRBD2
J gene: TRBJ2-1
clone size: few
CDR3 protein: CASRASGGPNEQFF
CDR3 DNA: TGTGCCAGTAGGGCTAGCGGGGGCCCAAATGAGCAGTTCTTC

V gene: TRBV2
D gene: NA
J gene: TRBJ1-1
clone size: NA
CDR3 protein: CASSEAPTGWTEAFF
CDR3 DNA: TGTGCCAGCAGTGAAGCGCCTACCGGTTGGACTGAAGCTTTCTTT

V gene: TRBV5-6
D gene: NA
J gene: TRBJ1-5
clone size: NA
CDR3 protein: CASSYRVERGQPQHF
CDR3 DNA: TGTGCCAGCAGCTACCGGGTTGAAAGGGGTCAGCCCCAGCATTTT

V gene: TRBV4-1
D gene: NA
J gene: TRBJ1-3
clone size: NA
CDR3 protein: CASSQGTVIVSGNTIYF
CDR3 DNA: TGCGCCAGCAGCCAAGGGACAGTTATCGTCTCTGGAAACACCATATATTTT

V gene: TRBV27
D gene: TRBD1
J gene: TRBJ1-5
clone size: few
CDR3 protein: CASSPYRGGNQPQHF
CDR3 DNA: TGTGCCAGCAGTCCGTACAGGGGAGGCAATCAGCCCCAGCATTTT

V gene: TRBV15
D gene: NA
J gene: TRBJ1-4
clone size: many
CDR3 protein: CATSKSGEVREKLFF
CDR3 DNA: TGTGCCACCAGCAAGTCAGGGGAGGTTCGGGAAAAACTGTTTTTT

V gene: TRBV9
D gene: NA
J gene: TRBJ1-1
clone size: NA
CDR3 protein: CASSVHATVEDTEAFF
CDR3 DNA: TGTGCCAGCAGCGTCCATGCGACAGTCGAGGACACTGAAGCTTTCTTT

V gene: TRBV2
D gene: NA
J gene: TRBJ2-3
clone size: few
CDR3 protein: CATIPARALTDTQYF
CDR3 DNA: TGTGCCACCATTCCGGCCAGGGCGCTCACAGATACGCAGTATTTT

V gene: TRBV19
D gene: TRBD1
J gene: TRBJ2-7
clone size: many
CDR3 protein: CASSIGAGTGRYEQYF
CDR3 DNA: TGTGCCAGTAGTATAGGTGCCGGGACAGGGAGGTACGAGCAGTACTTC

V gene: TRBV7-6
D gene: NA
J gene: TRBJ2-3
clone size: NA
CDR3 protein: CASSLGHTDTQYF
CDR3 DNA: TGTGCCAGCAGCTTAGGTCACACAGATACGCAGTATTTT

V gene: TRBV10-3
D gene: NA
J gene: TRBJ2-5
clone size: once
CDR3 protein: CAISEGGLETQYF
CDR3 DNA: TGTGCCATCAGTGAGGGCGGACTAGAGACCCAGTACTTC

V gene: TRBV12-3/TRBV12-4
D gene: TRBD1
J gene: TRBJ2-1
clone size: few
CDR3 protein: CASTSTGTGHYNEQFF
CDR3 DNA: TGTGCCAGCACATCCACCGGGACAGGGCACTACAATGAGCAGTTCTTC

V gene: TRBV30
D gene: TRBD1
J gene: TRBJ1-2
clone size: NA
CDR3 protein: CAWTKTEGARRGYTF
CDR3 DNA: TGTGCCTGGACCAAAACGGAGGGGGCACGTCGTGGCTACACCTTC

V gene: TRBV24-1
D gene: NA
J gene: TRBJ1-1
clone size: NA
CDR3 protein: CATSDSGPNTEAFF
CDR3 DNA: TGTGCCACCAGTGATTCGGGGCCGAACACTGAAGCTTTCTTT

V gene: TRBV19
D gene: TRBD1
J gene: TRBJ2-7
clone size: NA
CDR3 protein: CASSIDGGQANYEQYF
CDR3 DNA: TGTGCCAGTAGTATAGATGGGGGACAGGCAAACTACGAGCAGTACTTC

V gene: TRBV5-4
D gene: NA
J gene: TRBJ2-1
clone size: many
CDR3 protein: CASSLNYNEQFF
CDR3 DNA: TGTGCCAGCAGCTTGAACTACAATGAGCAGTTCTTC

V gene: TRBV6-5
D gene: TRBD1
J gene: TRBJ1-1
clone size: NA
CDR3 protein: CASSYPGGYTEAFF
CDR3 DNA: TGTGCCAGCAGTTACCCAGGGGGCTACACTGAAGCTTTCTTT

V gene: TRBV28
D gene: NA
J gene: TRBJ2-1
clone size: few
CDR3 protein: CASSPEGGTFTYNEQFF
CDR3 DNA: TGTGCCAGCAGCCCCGAGGGTGGGACATTTACCTACAATGAGCAGTTCTTC

V gene: TRBV2
D gene: NA
J gene: TRBJ2-1
clone size: NA
CDR3 protein: CASSEELGGGRNEQFF
CDR3 DNA: TGTGCCAGCAGCGAAGAACTGGGGGGGGGCCGCAATGAGCAGTTCTTC

V gene: TRBV11-2
D gene: NA
J gene: TRBJ2-7
clone size: NA
CDR3 protein: CASSFGQPYEQYF
CDR3 DNA: TGTGCCAGCAGCTTTGGACAGCCTTACGAGCAGTACTTC

V gene: TRBV4-1
D gene: NA
J gene: TRBJ1-1
clone size: few
CDR3 protein: CASSQDRGRVGAFF
CDR3 DNA: TGCGCCAGCAGCCAAGATCGAGGAAGGGTGGGAGCTTTCTTT

V gene: TRBV20-1
D gene: NA
J gene: TRBJ1-5
clone size: NA
CDR3 protein: CSATAGLGQPQHF
CDR3 DNA: TGCAGTGCCACGGCGGGGCTCGGTCAGCCCCAGCATTTT

V gene: TRBV9
D gene: NA
J gene: TRBJ1-1
clone size: NA
CDR3 protein: CASSEDTGMNTEAFF
CDR3 DNA: TGTGCCAGCAGCGAGGACACCGGCATGAACACTGAAGCTTTCTTT

V gene: TRBV5-4
D gene: TRBD1
J gene: TRBJ1-1
clone size: NA
CDR3 protein: CASSYSGTGNTEAFF
CDR3 DNA: TGTGCCAGCAGCTATTCCGGGACAGGGAACACTGAAGCTTTCTTT

V gene: TRBV7-6
D gene: TRBD1
J gene: TRBJ2-7
clone size: few
CDR3 protein: CASSSDLGTGGSYEQYF
CDR3 DNA: TGTGCCAGCAGCTCGGACCTAGGGACAGGGGGATCCTACGAGCAGTACTTC

V gene: TRBV7-6
D gene: NA
J gene: TRBJ2-2
clone size: many
CDR3 protein: CASSPPRGKNGELFF
CDR3 DNA: TGTGCCAGCAGCCCGCCGAGGGGCAAGAACGGGGAGCTGTTTTTT

V gene: TRBV28
D gene: TRBD1
J gene: TRBJ2-7
clone size: NA
CDR3 protein: CASSFDLLGDRGYEQYF
CDR3 DNA: TGTGCCAGCAGTTTTGATCTATTGGGGGACAGGGGCTACGAGCAGTACTTC

V gene: TRBV19
D gene: TRBD2
J gene: TRBJ2-1
clone size: few
CDR3 protein: CASSDRGGLSPEQFF
CDR3 DNA: TGTGCCAGTAGTGACCGGGGGGGCCTCTCTCCCGAGCAGTTCTTC

V gene: TRBV20-1
D gene: NA
J gene: TRBJ1-5
clone size: few
CDR3 protein: CSARDGPVMSNQPQHF
CDR3 DNA: TGCAGTGCTAGAGATGGTCCAGTCATGAGCAATCAGCCCCAGCATTTT

V gene: TRBV19
D gene: NA
J gene: TRBJ2-2
clone size: NA
CDR3 protein: CASRWVSGELFF
CDR3 DNA: TGTGCCAGTCGCTGGGTATCCGGGGAGCTGTTTTTT

V gene: TRBV3-1
D gene: NA
J gene: TRBJ2-7
clone size: NA
CDR3 protein: CASSHPAAYSYEQYF
CDR3 DNA: TGTGCCAGCAGCCATCCGGCGGCGTACTCCTACGAGCAGTACTTC

V gene: TRBV9
D gene: TRBD1
J gene: TRBJ2-1
clone size: NA
CDR3 protein: CASSISRDRVDNEQFF
CDR3 DNA: TGTGCCAGCAGCATTTCCCGGGACAGGGTGGACAATGAGCAGTTCTTC

V gene: TRBV7-9
D gene: TRBD1
J gene: TRBJ1-2
clone size: few
CDR3 protein: CASSLEQGSGYTF
CDR3 DNA: TGTGCCAGCAGCTTAGAACAGGGGAGTGGCTACACCTTC

V gene: TRBV7-9
D gene: TRBD1
J gene: TRBJ1-4
clone size: few
CDR3 protein: CASSFTGGSANEKLFF
CDR3 DNA: TGTGCCAGCAGCTTTACAGGGGGCTCAGCTAATGAAAAACTGTTTTTT

V gene: TRBV7-9
D gene: TRBD1
J gene: TRBJ1-1
clone size: few
CDR3 protein: CASSSRTGLNTEAFF
CDR3 DNA: TGTGCCAGCAGCTCGCGGACAGGGTTGAACACTGAAGCTTTCTTT

V gene: TRBV11-3
D gene: TRBD2
J gene: TRBJ2-1
clone size: NA
CDR3 protein: CASSLAEGTSGAYNEQFF
CDR3 DNA: TGTGCCAGCAGCTTAGCAGAAGGGACTAGCGGGGCCTACAATGAGCAGTTCTTC

V gene: TRBV7-9
D gene: TRBD1
J gene: TRBJ2-7
clone size: few
CDR3 protein: CASISTTGGQGGYEQYF
CDR3 DNA: TGTGCCAGCATCTCTACAACCGGCGGACAGGGAGGCTACGAGCAGTACTTC

V gene: TRBV12-3/TRBV12-4
D gene: NA
J gene: TRBJ2-5
clone size: NA
CDR3 protein: CASSGMQETQYF
CDR3 DNA: TGTGCCAGCAGTGGGATGCAAGAGACCCAGTACTTC

V gene: TRBV7-9
D gene: NA
J gene: TRBJ2-2
clone size: few
CDR3 protein: CASSLSGNTGELFF
CDR3 DNA: TGTGCCAGCAGCTTGTCAGGAAACACCGGGGAGCTGTTTTTT

V gene: TRBV28
D gene: NA
J gene: TRBJ1-2
clone size: few
CDR3 protein: CASSLLRAGGNGYTF
CDR3 DNA: TGTGCCAGCAGTTTACTCCGAGCAGGCGGGAATGGCTACACCTTC

V gene: TRBV5-6
D gene: NA
J gene: TRBJ1-5
clone size: NA
CDR3 protein: CASSRWGKTNQPQHF
CDR3 DNA: TGTGCCAGCAGTCGCTGGGGCAAAACCAATCAGCCCCAGCATTTT

V gene: TRBV4-1
D gene: NA
J gene: TRBJ1-2
clone size: NA
CDR3 protein: CASSQEDGLFYGYTF
CDR3 DNA: TGCGCCAGCAGCCAAGAGGATGGGCTATTCTATGGCTACACCTTC

V gene: TRBV20-1
D gene: NA
J gene: TRBJ1-2
clone size: few
CDR3 protein: CSARVRVIEGGGYTF
CDR3 DNA: TGCAGTGCTAGAGTCCGGGTTATAGAGGGGGGAGGCTACACCTTC

V gene: TRBV29-1
D gene: NA
J gene: TRBJ1-2
clone size: many
CDR3 protein: CSVDRGRYYGYTF
CDR3 DNA: TGCAGCGTTGACCGGGGTCGGTACTATGGCTACACCTTC